Listed below are T cell receptor beta chains from one sample, sequenced in a study of T cell responses to AZD1222 COVID-19 vaccine. Generated by immunoSEQ multiplex PCR, the TCRdb table keeps only in-frame clones and is missing some. The table includes roughly 200,000 clones, around 94% detected once. The sample was peripheral blood, taken 28 days after the second dose of the MenACWY control vaccine. The receptors derive from an adult who received the MenACWY meningococcal vaccine as a control. Each CDR3 is given with its conserved first and last residue. A D gene is named only where the DNA matches it firmly. Expanded clones get a size class; other rows say once, few or many, or leave the size out.

V: TRBV9; size: NA; D: NA; J: TRBJ1-1; length: 14; CDR3: CASTGSDGVSEAFF; DNA: TGTGCCAGCACTGGGTCGGACGGGGTTAGTGAAGCTTTCTTT
V: TRBV28; size: NA; D: NA; J: TRBJ1-2; length: 13; CDR3: CASNRGGPYGYTF; DNA: TGTGCCAGCAACCGGGGGGGACCCTATGGCTACACCTTC
V: TRBV5-8; size: NA; D: NA; J: TRBJ2-7; length: 14; CDR3: CASSQVGGFHEQYF; DNA: TGTGCCAGCAGCCAAGTCGGGGGTTTCCACGAGCAGTACTTC
V: TRBV12-3/TRBV12-4; size: once; D: NA; J: TRBJ2-7; length: 13; CDR3: CASSLGGIYEQYF; DNA: TGTGCCAGCAGTTTAGGGGGTATTTACGAGCAGTACTTC
V: TRBV5-1; size: NA; D: TRBD1; J: TRBJ2-7; length: 14; CDR3: CASSPGDSSYEQYF; DNA: TGCGCCAGCAGCCCAGGGGACAGCTCCTACGAGCAGTACTTC
V: TRBV5-1; size: NA; D: TRBD2; J: TRBJ2-1; length: 14; CDR3: CASSTVAGGNEQFF; DNA: TGCGCCAGCAGCACGGTAGCGGGAGGGAATGAGCAGTTCTTC
V: TRBV5-6; size: NA; D: TRBD1; J: TRBJ1-2; length: 15; CDR3: CASSRGTGLRYGYTF; DNA: TGTGCCAGCAGCCGAGGGACAGGGTTACGCTATGGCTACACCTTC
V: TRBV7-2; size: NA; D: NA; J: TRBJ2-2; length: 12; CDR3: CASSPGTGELFF; DNA: TGTGCCAGCAGCCCAGGGACCGGGGAGCTGTTTTTT
V: TRBV6-1; size: NA; D: NA; J: TRBJ2-7; length: 12; CDR3: CASSERGYEQYF; DNA: TGTGCCAGCAGTGAAAGGGGGTACGAGCAGTACTTC
V: TRBV9; size: NA; D: NA; J: TRBJ2-2; length: 15; CDR3: CASSAPPGSTGELFF; DNA: TGTGCCAGCAGTGCCCCTCCCGGGAGCACCGGGGAGCTGTTTTTT
V: TRBV7-2; size: few; D: TRBD2; J: TRBJ2-3; length: 15; CDR3: CASRILAGGPDTQYF; DNA: TGTGCCAGCAGAATACTAGCGGGAGGACCAGATACGCAGTATTTT
V: TRBV5-1; size: NA; D: TRBD2; J: TRBJ2-1; length: 16; CDR3: CASSPGLAGGPGEQFF; DNA: TGCGCCAGCAGCCCCGGACTAGCGGGGGGGCCGGGTGAGCAGTTCTTC
V: TRBV29-1; size: NA; D: NA; J: TRBJ2-7; length: 12; CDR3: CSVGLDFYEQYF; DNA: TGCAGCGTTGGTCTGGACTTCTACGAGCAGTACTTC
V: TRBV28; size: NA; D: NA; J: TRBJ2-2; length: 13; CDR3: CASFFQGSGELFF; DNA: TGTGCCAGCTTCTTTCAGGGATCCGGGGAGCTGTTTTTT
V: TRBV27; size: NA; D: NA; J: TRBJ2-2; length: 16; CDR3: CASSFLYMGMSGELFF; DNA: TGTGCCAGCAGTTTTCTTTATATGGGGATGAGCGGGGAGCTGTTTTTT
V: TRBV2; size: NA; D: TRBD1; J: TRBJ2-2; length: 16; CDR3: CASSEAGQGSGGELFF; DNA: TGTGCCAGCAGTGAAGCGGGACAGGGCAGTGGCGGGGAGCTGTTTTTT
V: TRBV5-1; size: NA; D: TRBD1; J: TRBJ2-5; length: 15; CDR3: CASSSTGQGGESQYF; DNA: TGCGCCAGCAGCTCCACCGGACAGGGTGGGGAGAGCCAGTACTTC
V: TRBV9; size: NA; D: TRBD2; J: TRBJ2-7; length: 16; CDR3: CASSVASGGAISEQYF; DNA: TGTGCCAGCAGCGTGGCTAGCGGGGGCGCGATCTCCGAGCAGTACTTC
V: TRBV29-1; size: NA; D: NA; J: TRBJ1-5; length: 13; CDR3: CSVTVGEGQPQHF; DNA: TGCAGCGTTACCGTAGGTGAAGGTCAGCCCCAGCATTTT
V: TRBV27; size: NA; D: TRBD2; J: TRBJ2-3; length: 14; CDR3: CASRESGSRDTQYF; DNA: TGTGCCAGCAGAGAAAGCGGGAGCAGGGATACGCAGTATTTT
V: TRBV10-1; size: once; D: TRBD1; J: TRBJ2-1; length: 15; CDR3: CANINRGRMYNEQFF; DNA: TGCGCCAACATAAACAGGGGCCGAATGTACAATGAGCAGTTCTTC
V: TRBV7-8; size: few; D: NA; J: TRBJ2-2; length: 15; CDR3: CASSLGTYNTGELFF; DNA: TGTGCCAGCAGCTTAGGGACCTATAACACCGGGGAGCTGTTTTTT
V: TRBV11-1; size: NA; D: TRBD1; J: TRBJ2-3; length: 15; CDR3: CASSSPGTGGNTQYF; DNA: TGTGCCAGCAGCTCCCCCGGGACAGGAGGAAATACGCAGTATTTT
V: TRBV28; size: few; D: NA; J: TRBJ1-5; length: 14; CDR3: CASSLTGGNQPQHF; DNA: TGTGCCAGCAGTTTAACTGGGGGCAATCAGCCCCAGCATTTT
V: TRBV6-6; size: NA; D: NA; J: TRBJ1-3; length: 17; CDR3: CASSLSPDPLNGNTIYF; DNA: TGTGCCAGCAGTCTCTCCCCCGACCCTTTGAATGGAAACACCATATATTTT
V: TRBV5-4; size: NA; D: NA; J: TRBJ2-3; length: 13; CDR3: CASSLDYGDTQYF; DNA: TGTGCCAGCAGCTTGGATTACGGAGATACGCAGTATTTT
V: TRBV2; size: NA; D: NA; J: TRBJ2-2; length: 12; CDR3: CASKEGFGELFF; DNA: TGTGCCAGCAAGGAAGGATTCGGGGAGCTGTTTTTT
V: TRBV14; size: NA; D: TRBD1; J: TRBJ2-7; length: 14; CDR3: CASSLLGTELEQYF; DNA: TGTGCCAGCAGCTTACTAGGGACAGAACTCGAGCAGTACTTC
V: TRBV11-2; size: NA; D: NA; J: TRBJ1-2; length: 15; CDR3: CASSLESSGFYGYTF; DNA: TGTGCCAGCAGCTTAGAGTCGTCCGGGTTCTATGGCTACACCTTC
V: TRBV18; size: NA; D: NA; J: TRBJ2-5; length: 15; CDR3: CASSPALSPQGTQYF; DNA: TGTGCCAGCTCACCAGCTTTATCCCCGCAGGGGACCCAGTACTTC
V: TRBV2; size: NA; D: TRBD2; J: TRBJ2-1; length: 20; CDR3: CASSERSVGTSGGAVNEQFF; DNA: TGTGCCAGCAGTGAAAGGTCCGTCGGGACTAGCGGGGGGGCGGTCAATGAGCAGTTCTTC
V: TRBV4-2; size: NA; D: NA; J: TRBJ2-7; length: 15; CDR3: CASSQDWDSSYEQYF; DNA: TGTGCCAGCAGCCAAGACTGGGACTCCTCCTACGAGCAGTACTTC
V: TRBV30; size: NA; D: NA; J: TRBJ1-3; length: 14; CDR3: CAWSPAGSGNTIYF; DNA: TGTGCCTGGAGTCCGGCAGGATCTGGAAACACCATATATTTT
V: TRBV5-1; size: once; D: NA; J: TRBJ2-3; length: 15; CDR3: CASSPGTSSTDTQYF; DNA: TGCGCCAGCAGCCCCGGGACATCGAGCACAGATACGCAGTATTTT
V: TRBV2; size: NA; D: NA; J: TRBJ2-7; length: 12; CDR3: CASRRQAYEQYF; DNA: TGTGCCAGCAGAAGACAGGCCTACGAGCAGTACTTC
V: TRBV5-4; size: NA; D: NA; J: TRBJ1-3; length: 14; CDR3: CASSQQDSGNTIYF; DNA: TGTGCCAGCAGCCAACAGGATTCGGGAAACACCATATATTTT
V: TRBV7-9; size: NA; D: NA; J: TRBJ2-7; length: 16; CDR3: CASSLGTAGRSYEQYF; DNA: TGTGCCAGCAGCTTAGGGACGGCAGGGAGATCCTACGAGCAGTACTTC
V: TRBV10-3; size: NA; D: TRBD1; J: TRBJ2-7; length: 15; CDR3: CAIKRGTGEIYEQYF; DNA: TGTGCCATCAAGCGCGGGACAGGGGAAATTTACGAGCAGTACTTC
V: TRBV3-1/TRBV3-2; size: NA; D: NA; J: TRBJ2-3; length: 18; CDR3: CASSQVIEKTKNTDTQYF; DNA: TGTGCCAGCAGCCAAGTCATCGAGAAAACCAAGAACACAGATACGCAGTATTTT
V: TRBV9; size: NA; D: NA; J: TRBJ2-4; length: 13; CDR3: CASSVEGINIQYF; DNA: TGTGCCAGCAGCGTAGAAGGGATCAACATTCAGTACTTC
V: TRBV19; size: NA; D: NA; J: TRBJ2-7; length: 13; CDR3: CASSIRGGVEQYF; DNA: TGTGCCAGTAGTATACGTGGGGGAGTCGAGCAGTACTTC
V: TRBV12-2; size: few; D: NA; J: TRBJ2-2; length: 13; CDR3: CARGLASTGELFF; DNA: TGTGCAAGGGGACTAGCGTCAACCGGGGAGCTGTTTTTT
V: TRBV27; size: NA; D: NA; J: TRBJ1-1; length: 15; CDR3: CASRTPGRLNTEAFF; DNA: TGTGCCAGCCGAACCCCGGGCAGGCTCAACACTGAAGCTTTCTTT
V: TRBV27; size: NA; D: TRBD2; J: TRBJ2-1; length: 15; CDR3: CASSLSAGGLEEQFF; DNA: TGTGCCAGCAGTTTATCGGCGGGGGGGTTAGAAGAGCAGTTCTTC
V: TRBV7-8; size: NA; D: NA; J: TRBJ1-2; length: 17; CDR3: CASSLTTVGAPNYGYTF; DNA: TGTGCCAGCAGCCTAACGACAGTGGGAGCGCCTAACTATGGCTACACCTTC
V: TRBV6-2/TRBV6-3; size: NA; D: NA; J: TRBJ1-5; length: 13; CDR3: CASSYLDNQPQHF; DNA: TGTGCCAGCAGTTACCTGGACAATCAGCCCCAGCATTTT
V: TRBV4-1; size: NA; D: TRBD2; J: TRBJ2-2; length: 18; CDR3: CASSQTQSGLAFTGELFF; DNA: TGCGCCAGCAGCCAAACTCAATCGGGACTAGCGTTCACCGGGGAGCTGTTTTTT
V: TRBV11-2; size: NA; D: NA; J: TRBJ1-2; length: 15; CDR3: CASSLASDRSYGYTF; DNA: TGTGCCAGCAGCTTAGCGTCTGACAGATCCTATGGCTACACCTTC
V: TRBV9; size: NA; D: NA; J: TRBJ1-2; length: 13; CDR3: CASSTGNNYGYTF; DNA: TGTGCCAGCAGTACGGGGAATAACTATGGCTACACCTTC
V: TRBV5-6; size: NA; D: NA; J: TRBJ1-1; length: 15; CDR3: CASSLLQGPVTEAFF; DNA: TGTGCCAGCAGTTTGTTACAGGGCCCCGTCACTGAAGCTTTCTTT